This T cell receptor beta chain was sequenced for a study of blood T cells in healthy people across ages. Alongside a J-beta primer mix, a sample-barcoded 5' primer served in a second PCR lasting about 7 to 11 cycles. MiXCR, applied by TCRdb to the 5' RACE reads, yields one record per CDR3 protein. The data contain about 690,000 distinct CDR3 sequences, roughly 43% of them singletons. Study-level points and caveats: Observed TCR beta diversity per million T cells went down as age went up. This fall followed a roughly linear course with age. CMV infection status of these donors was not known.

This CDR3 spans 17 amino acids. The germline V and J ends were trimmed by 3 bases and 0 bases, with 15 bases remaining between them. Germline V lookup: CDR1 GTSNPN, CDR2 SVGIG (reference sequence). With respect to this clonotype: Antigen specificity is unknown.

Sequenced material: blood. This sequence joins TRBV30 and TRBJ2-6; D might be TRBD2 (6 bases). This TCR was sampled from a man of 80 years or more in good health. The CDR3 nucleotides are TGTGCCTGGAGCACCTCCAGGGACTCCTCTGGGGCCAACGTCCTGACTTTC. Amino acid sequence: CAWSTSRDSSGANVLTF.